The 24 T cell receptor beta chains below all came from one sample that was sequenced in a study of Tregs in tolerant kidney transplant recipients. Only in-frame clones appear in the TCRdb table, and some are missing; sequencing was by immunoSEQ multiplex PCR. Altogether roughly 66,000 clones are present, over 85% being singletons, with the ten largest covering 11%. The specimen comprised CD8+ T cells from blood, sampled before the transplant. Receptor source: a human donor who received a combined kidney and bone marrow transplant.

The chain employs TRBV4-2 and TRBJ2-7; D is unresolved. This CDR3 is 15 amino acids long. The germline gives CDR1 LGHNA, CDR2 YNFKEQ. Trimming removed 2 bases from V and 0 bases from J, with 11 bases in between. CDR3: CASSQNSRISYEQYF. The DNA of the CDR3 is TGTGCCAGCAGCCAAAACAGCCGAATCTCCTACGAGCAGTACTTC.

The chain recombines TRBV27 with TRBJ1-2, with 8 bases aligning to TRBD1. CDR1 and CDR2 from the germline V gene are MNHEY and SMNVEV (reference sequence). V lost 4 bases to trimming and J lost 4 bases; unmatched junction nucleotides: 5. This CDR3 is built from 14 residues. CDR3 DNA: TGTGCCAGCAGTTCACCAGGGGGCCGCTATGGCTACACCTTC. Protein: CASSSPGGRYGYTF.

The V call is TRBV28, the J call TRBJ2-1; 12 nucleotides agree with TRBD2. Germline assignment: CDR1 MDHEN and CDR2 SYDVKM. CDR3 size: 21 residues. V trimming: 2 bases; J trimming: 1 base; junction bases outside the gene matches: 15. The CDR3 DNA sequence: TGTGCCAGCAGTTTAAGTGTGTCGGCTAGCGGGGGGGCGTTTTCCTACAATGAGCAGTTCTTC. Translating gives CASSLSVSASGGAFSYNEQFF.

The chain couples TRBV2 to TRBJ2-5; D is possibly TRBD1 (5 bases). The germline CDR1 and CDR2 sequences are SNHLY and FYNNEI. V lost 4 bases to trimming and J lost 1 base, with 19 bases between them. CDR3 size: 17 residues. CDR3: CASSVGVQIPSQETQYF. In DNA, the CDR3 is TGTGCCAGCAGTGTAGGGGTGCAGATACCCTCCCAAGAGACCCAGTACTTC.

This clone was picked up one time. The chain has TRBV19 and TRBJ1-1; D is ambiguous. CDR1 and CDR2 (germline): LNHDA, SQIVND (reference sequence). Trimming stripped 0 bases from V and 9 bases from J, with 14 bases between. The CDR3 loop spans 14 amino acids. CDR3 in amino acids: CASSIEITVYQAFF. In nucleotides, the CDR3 is TGTGCCAGTAGTATAGAGATTACAGTTTACCAAGCTTTCTTT.

The V gene is TRBV5-3, the J gene TRBJ1-2; a weak D match, TRBD1 (6 bases). TRBV5-3 is recorded as an ORF, its role being uncertain. This CDR3 comprises 12 residues. The V end lost 5 bases, the J end lost 6 bases, and 11 bases lay between the germline ends. The CDR3 nucleotides are TGTGCCAGAAGTTCTGAGGGGGATGGCTACACCTTC. Translation: CARSSEGDGYTF.

This sequence joins TRBV4-1 and TRBJ2-2; TRBD1 agrees at 8 bases. Germline loops: CDR1 MGHRA, CDR2 YSYEKL. The V gene end was trimmed by 0 bases and the J gene end by 8 bases; junction bases not matched to a gene: 5. The CDR3 runs 15 residues. The CDR3 is CASSQDVQGGGELFF. CDR3 nucleotides: TGCGCCAGCAGCCAAGATGTACAGGGGGGAGGGGAGCTGTTTTTT.

CDR3 in DNA: TGTGCCAGCAGCCACGGGACTAGCGGGGGGAATGAGCAGTTCTTC. This codes for CASSHGTSGGNEQFF. The J gene is TRBJ2-1, the V gene TRBV13; 15 positions match TRBD2. V trimming: 5 bases; J trimming: 7 bases; junction bases outside the gene matches: 3. Germline CDR1 is PRHDT and CDR2 is FYEKMQ (reference sequence). The CDR3 length is 15 residues.

The rearrangement joins TRBV2 to TRBJ1-1, with D perhaps matching TRBD1 (6 bases). The CDR3 consists of 14 residues. Trimming pared 1 base from V and 14 bases from J, leaving 20 bases between. CDR1 SNHLY and CDR2 FYNNEI come from the germline V gene. In DNA, the CDR3 is TGTGCCAGCAGTGAAGGGAAGGGGGTGGACCTACGGTTCTTT. Encoded protein: CASSEGKGVDLRFF.

V is TRBV7-9 and J is TRBJ1-4; 10 bases are shared with TRBD1. V was clipped by 5 bases and J by 10 bases; unmatched bases: 7. The CDR3 has 14 residues. The V gene's germline CDR1 is SEHNR and CDR2 FQNEAQ (reference sequence). The CDR3 DNA sequence: TGTGCCAGCAGCCTCCGGGACAGGGGTGTAAAACTGTTTTTT. Translation: CASSLRDRGVKLFF.

The chain joins TRBV9 to TRBJ1-2, with 11 bases lining up with TRBD1. The CDR3 spans 15 residues. J was trimmed by 6 bases and V by 6 bases; bases with no gene match: 10. CDR1 is SGDLS, CDR2 YYNGEE, per germline. The chain's CDR3 is CASTPPDRGLNGYTF. The DNA for the CDR3 is TGTGCCAGCACCCCTCCGGACAGGGGGCTTAATGGCTACACCTTC. The variable domain in full, with the rest retrieved from reference TRBV9 and TRBJ1-2, is DSGVTQTPKHLITATGQRVTLRCSPRSGDLSVYWYQQSLDQGLQFLIQYYNGEERAKGNILERFSAQQFPDLHSELNLSSLELGDSALYFCASTPPDRGLNGYTFGSGTRLTVV.

Here the CDR3 DNA reads TGCGCCAGCAGCCAAGATTTCGCTAGCGGGGACAATGAGCAGTTCTTC. The encoded protein is CASSQDFASGDNEQFF. This sequence joins TRBV4-1 and TRBJ2-1; TRBD2 agrees at 9 bases. This CDR3 spans 16 amino acids. CDR1 is MGHRA and CDR2 is YSYEKL in the germline V gene. Trimming took 0 bases from V and 5 from J; bases not matched to a gene: 5.

The chain uses TRBV2 and TRBJ1-2; D is unresolved. The length of the CDR3 is 12 residues. V gave up 6 bases and J gave up 5 bases, with 10 bases separating them. Germline CDR1 and CDR2: SNHLY and FYNNEI. The CDR3 here is CASRGRNYGYTF. Here the CDR3 DNA reads TGTGCCAGCAGAGGCAGGAATTATGGCTACACCTTC.

The V gene is TRBV7-9, the J gene TRBJ1-1; 8 bases fit TRBD1. CDR3 length: 15 amino acids. Germline loops: CDR1 SEHNR, CDR2 FQNEAQ (reference sequence). The junction had 11 bases not matched to a gene; V was cut back by 7 bases and J by 4 bases. CDR3 bases: TGTGCCAGCAACCCCCCGACAGGGGATGTCACTGAAGCTTTCTTT. This codes for CASNPPTGDVTEAFF. Complete variable domain (other parts from reference TRBV7-9 and TRBJ1-1): DTGVSQNPRHKITKRGQNVTFRCDPISEHNRLYWYRQTLGQGPEFLTYFQNEAQLEKSRLLSDRFSAERPKGSFSTLEIQRTEQGDSAMYLCASNPPTGDVTEAFFGQGTRLTVV.

This rearrangement joins TRBV13 to TRBJ2-1; TRBD2 aligns across 8 bases. V shed 4 bases and J 7 bases; nucleotides not matched to a gene: 9. This CDR3 contains 15 residues. Germline loops: CDR1 PRHDT, CDR2 FYEKMQ (reference sequence). The CDR3 sequence is CASSSRGGITNEQFF. The DNA of the CDR3 is TGTGCCAGCAGCTCCCGGGGGGGGATCACTAATGAGCAGTTCTTC.

This chain joins TRBV5-6 and TRBJ2-1; D is unclear. V was cut by 4 bases and J by 1 base, with 6 bases left in between. This CDR3 is built from 13 residues. Germline assignment: CDR1 SGHDT and CDR2 YYEEEE. In DNA form, the CDR3 reads TGTGCCAGCAGCCGCGCTTCCTACAATGAGCAGTTCTTC. Translated, it gives CASSRASYNEQFF.

This chain joins TRBV4-3 and TRBJ2-5; D is perhaps TRBD1 (5 bases). Judging by the DNA end, TRBJ2-7 fits better; the J call may be wrong. Germline CDR1 LGHNA, CDR2 YSLEER. The CDR3 is 13 amino acids. The CDR3 is CASSQRGSYEQYF. As DNA, the CDR3 is TGCGCCAGCAGCCAAAGGGGTTCCTACGAGCAGTACTTC.

In this sample, this clone turned up once. The chain is built from TRBV7-9 and TRBJ2-7; 7 bases fit TRBD1. Germline V gene lookup returns CDR1 SEHNR and CDR2 FQNEAQ (reference sequence). There are 16 residues in the CDR3. Germline trimming cut 6 bases from V and 2 bases from J; bases unmatched to any gene: 13. CDR3 coding DNA: TGTGCCAGCAGTTCAGCCTCTTCTGACAGGGCCTACGAGCAGTACTTC. This sequence encodes CASSSASSDRAYEQYF.

The chain couples TRBV4-3 to TRBJ1-1; tentative D call: TRBD1 (5 bases). The V gene's germline CDR1 is LGHNA and CDR2 YSLEER. Trimming removed 4 bases at V and 6 bases at J, with 15 bases between. The CDR3 runs to 14 residues. For the CDR3, the DNA is TGCGCCAGCAGCCCGAGGGGAGGTCGGTCTGAAGCTTTCTTT. It encodes CASSPRGGRSEAFF.

The V and J genes are TRBV6-5 and TRBJ2-7; 11 positions match TRBD1. The CDR3 length is 13 residues. Per germline, CDR1 MNHEY and CDR2 SVGAGI. V was clipped by 9 bases and J by 2 bases; unmatched bases: 3. CDR3 in DNA: TGTGCCAGTTCGGACAGGGGGCCCTACGAGCAGTACTTC. This encodes CASSDRGPYEQYF.

The chain employs TRBV2 and TRBJ2-1; TRBD2 aligns across 12 bases. J was trimmed by 10 bases and V by 3 bases; bases with no gene match: 4. The CDR3 is 14 residues long. Germline V gene data show CDR1 as SNHLY and CDR2 as FYNNEI. The CDR3 nucleotides are TGTGCCAGCAGTGACAGACTAGCGGGGGACGAGCAGTTCTTC. Its translation is CASSDRLAGDEQFF.

J is TRBJ2-7 and V is TRBV7-2; D possibly corresponds to TRBD1 (6 bases). The CDR3 is 11 amino acids. Deletions cut 5 bases from V and 5 bases from J, with 7 bases between. CDR1 SGHTA and CDR2 FQGNSA come from the germline V gene. In DNA, the CDR3 is TGTGCCAGCAGCCGGGACAACGAGCAGTACTTC. The encoded protein is CASSRDNEQYF.

This chain's CDR3 is CAAGGDTEAFF. As DNA, the CDR3 is TGTGCCGCGGGGGGAGACACTGAAGCTTTCTTT. The chain joins TRBV10-3 to TRBJ1-1; tentative D call: TRBD1 (5 bases). This CDR3 is built from 11 residues. Per the germline V gene, CDR1 is ENHRY and CDR2 is SYGVKD. V lost 11 bases to trimming and J lost 3 bases, with 10 bases between them.

This chain uses TRBV12-5 with TRBJ2-1; 11 positions agree with TRBD2. This CDR3 comprises 15 residues. With V trimmed by 6 bases and J by 10 bases, 11 bases remained unmatched. The germline V gene has CDR1 LGHNT and CDR2 FRNRAP. CDR3: CASGSIAGGLREQFF. The CDR3 bases are TGTGCTAGTGGCTCCATAGCGGGAGGGCTTCGAGAGCAGTTCTTC. Drawing the rest from reference TRBV12-5 and TRBJ2-1, the complete variable domain is DARVTQTPRHKVTEMGQEVTMRCQPILGHNTVFWYRQTMMQGLELLAYFRNRAPLDDSGMPKDRFSAEMPDATLATLKIQPSEPRDSAVYFCASGSIAGGLREQFFGPGTRLTVL.